Presented here are 29 T cell receptor beta chains from one specimen sequenced in a study of cytomegalovirus exposure and HLA in healthy donors. The PCR made use of 60 Vbeta and 13 Jbeta primers. Clones were sequenced by immunoSEQ multiplex PCR, and TCRdb holds only the in-frame ones, with some missing. The profile shows about 110,000 clones, about four fifths of them singletons. Sequenced: PBMCs. The receptors were sampled from a young man in good health and CMV-seropositive.

CDR3 bases: TGTGCCAGCATTATGACCTCCCTCGACCCCTCGGGAGCCCAGTACTTC. It is translated as CASIMTSLDPSGAQYF. J is TRBJ2-5 and V is TRBV28; tentative D call: TRBD2 (6 bases). The germline V gene encodes CDR1 MDHEN and CDR2 SYDVKM. V dropped 7 bases and J dropped 9 bases, with 27 bases sitting between them. The CDR3 is 16 residues long.

CDR3 coding DNA: TGTGCCAGTAGTATAGTCAGGGAAGAGACCCAGTACTTC. Its protein product is CASSIVREETQYF. This chain links TRBV19 with TRBJ2-5; D possibly corresponds to TRBD1 (5 bases). Trimming removed 1 base from V and 3 bases from J, with 6 bases in between. In germline, CDR1 is LNHDA, CDR2 SQIVND (reference sequence). The CDR3 totals 13 residues. The full variable domain, rest sourced from reference TRBV19 and TRBJ2-5, is DGGITQSPKYLFRKEGQNVTLSCEQNLNHDAMYWYRQDPGQGLRLIYYSQIVNDFQKGDIAEGYSVSREKKESFPLTVTSAQKNPTAFYLCASSIVREETQYFGPGTRLLVL.

In this sample, this clone turned up a few times. The genes are TRBV5-5 and TRBJ1-2, with 9 bases aligning to TRBD1. This CDR3 contains 15 residues. V lost 3 bases, J lost 2 bases, and 5 bases stayed unmatched. Germline CDR1 is SGHKS and CDR2 is YYEKEE (reference sequence). The CDR3 region has the DNA TGTGCCAGCAGCTCGCGCGGACAGGGGAACTATGGCTACACCTTC. As protein: CASSSRGQGNYGYTF.

The gene calls are TRBV11-2 and TRBJ1-2; possibly TRBD1 for D (5 bases). The germline CDR1 and CDR2 sequences are SGHAT and FQNNGV. This CDR3 has 14 amino acids. V was shortened by 4 bases and J by 10 bases, with 19 bases between the two germline ends. The DNA of the CDR3 is TGTGCCAGCAGCTCCTTGCGACACAGGTCTGACTACACCTTC. It encodes CASSSLRHRSDYTF.

The chain links TRBV7-9 to TRBJ1-3, with 7 bases identical to TRBD1. V was pared by 1 base and J by 0 bases, with 3 bases of the junction left unmatched. Per germline, CDR1 SEHNR and CDR2 FQNEAQ (reference sequence). This CDR3 contains 16 residues. The CDR3 sequence is CASSLGTGLSGNTIYF. CDR3 DNA: TGTGCCAGCAGCTTAGGGACAGGACTCTCTGGAAACACCATATATTTT.

The chain couples TRBV5-5 to TRBJ1-3; D gene unclear. The CDR3 contains 15 residues. Trimming took 4 bases from V and 0 from J, leaving 11 bases between them. Germline CDR1 and CDR2: SGHKS and YYEKEE (reference sequence). The CDR3 bases are TGTGCCAGCAGCGAATCACCTAGCTCTGGAAACACCATATATTTT. Amino acid sequence: CASSESPSSGNTIYF.

The V and J genes are TRBV5-1 and TRBJ2-7; 10 nucleotides align to TRBD1. Germline assignment: CDR1 SGHRS and CDR2 YFSETQ. The V segment lost 3 bases and the J segment 3 bases; nucleotides outside the gene matches: 3. The length of the CDR3 is 14 residues. The CDR3 protein is CASSWTGGGYEQYF. CDR3 nucleotides: TGCGCCAGCAGCTGGACAGGGGGAGGCTACGAGCAGTACTTC.

V is TRBV9 and J is TRBJ1-2; unclear D gene. CDR1 is SGDLS and CDR2 is YYNGEE in the germline V gene. The length of the CDR3 is 12 residues. V was shortened by 3 bases and J by 5 bases, with 8 bases between the two germline ends. CDR3: CASSAGRYGYTF. CDR3 bases: TGTGCCAGCAGCGCCGGTAGATATGGCTACACCTTC.

V usage is TRBV5-1 and J usage is TRBJ1-2, with 8 bases fitting TRBD1. Germline CDR1 reads SGHRS; CDR2 reads YFSETQ. Unmatched junction bases numbered 8, after V lost 4 bases and J lost 6 bases. The CDR3 is made up of 14 amino acids. The CDR3 here is CASSGSTGENGYTF. The CDR3 coding sequence is TGCGCCAGCAGCGGATCGACAGGGGAAAATGGCTACACCTTC.

CDR3 sequence (DNA): TGCGCCAGATCGACGGCCGGGGGAACGAATGAGCAGTTCTTC. Its translation: CARSTAGGTNEQFF. The chain employs TRBV23-1 and TRBJ2-1, with TRBD2 as a possible D gene (6 bases). TRBV23-1 is an ORF for which the function is uncertain. Trimming shortened V by 9 bases and J by 7 bases, and 19 bases separated the two germline ends. The CDR3 sequence is 14 residues long.

This chain links TRBV19 with TRBJ2-2; D may be TRBD1 (5 bases). The CDR3 spans 16 residues. From germline, CDR1 is LNHDA and CDR2 SQIVND (reference sequence). The ends were cut back, 3 bases at V and 7 bases at J, with 18 bases in the middle. The CDR3 nucleotides read TGTGCCAGTAGTATGGGGCTAGACCCTCACGGCGGGGAGCTGTTTTTT. It yields the protein CASSMGLDPHGGELFF.

The chain recombines TRBV5-6 with TRBJ2-7; D not certain. The length of the CDR3 is 14 residues. V lost 3 bases, J lost 2 bases, and 12 bases lay in between. Germline CDR1 SGHDT, CDR2 YYEEEE. In nucleotides, the CDR3 is TGTGCCAGCAGCTCCACTTTACCCACCTACGAGCAGTACTTC. It specifies CASSSTLPTYEQYF.

This rearrangement joins TRBV4-1 to TRBJ1-6; D gene uncertain. Germline V lookup: CDR1 MGHRA, CDR2 YSYEKL. The V gene lost 1 base and the J gene lost 9 bases, with 10 bases spanning the gap. The CDR3 is made up of 14 amino acids. CDR3 DNA sequence: TGCGCCAGCAGCCAAGGTCACCAGGTTTCACCCCTCCACTTT. As protein: CASSQGHQVSPLHF.

This chain uses TRBV5-5 with TRBJ1-1, with D possibly being TRBD1 (5 bases). CDR1 SGHKS and CDR2 YYEKEE come from the germline V gene (reference sequence). The CDR3 has 13 residues. The ends were cut back, 0 bases at V and 5 bases at J, with 8 bases in the middle. In nucleotides, the CDR3 is TGTGCCAGCAGCTTGGGGGGGGGTACTGAAGCTTTCTTT. Protein: CASSLGGGTEAFF.

This clone was detected only once. The chain employs TRBV28 and TRBJ2-1; TRBD2 agrees at 10 bases. The V and J ends lost 4 bases and 8 bases, in that order; junction bases with no gene match: 5. This CDR3 comprises 14 residues. Per germline, CDR1 MDHEN and CDR2 SYDVKM. The CDR3 DNA follows: TGTGCCAGCAGTTCCCCCGGGACTAGCGATGAGCAGTTCTTC. Its protein is CASSSPGTSDEQFF.

The chain employs TRBV4-1 and TRBJ2-1; TRBD2 matches at 7 bases. With 4 bases clipped from V and 0 bases from J, the junction kept 6 bases outside the gene matches. The CDR3 extends over 16 amino acids. Per germline, CDR1 MGHRA and CDR2 YSYEKL. The CDR3 coding sequence is TGCGCCAGCAGCCCTAGACTAGCCAGCTCCTACAATGAGCAGTTCTTC. Translated: CASSPRLASSYNEQFF.

V gene TRBV5-1 combines with J gene TRBJ2-2; possible D gene TRBD1, 6 bases. V lost 0 bases, J lost 4 bases, and 10 bases lay in between. This CDR3 has 15 amino acids. CDR1 and CDR2 (germline): SGHRS, YFSETQ. The CDR3 sequence: CASSLATGSTGELFF. DNA for the CDR3: TGCGCCAGCAGCTTGGCTACAGGGAGCACCGGGGAGCTGTTTTTT. The whole variable domain, filled in from reference TRBV5-1 and TRBJ2-2, reads KAGVTQTPRYLIKTRGQQVTLSCSPISGHRSVSWYQQTPGQGLQFLFEYFSETQRNKGNFPGRFSGRQFSNSRSEMNVSTLELGDSALYLCASSLATGSTGELFFGEGSRLTVL.

The count of this clone is one. This rearrangement joins TRBV30 to TRBJ2-3; 8 nucleotides agree with TRBD1. Germline V CDR1 and CDR2: GTSNPN, SVGIG (reference sequence). After removal of 5 bases from V and 3 bases from J, the junction contained 7 bases not matched to a gene. This CDR3 is 14 amino acids long. This CDR3 reads CAWDRGLNTDTQYF. CDR3 coding DNA: TGTGCCTGGGACAGGGGCCTAAATACAGATACGCAGTATTTT.

The chain employs TRBV19 and TRBJ1-5; 7 nucleotides line up with TRBD1. V shed 5 bases and J 3 bases; nucleotides not matched to a gene: 7. Germline-derived CDR1 and CDR2 are LNHDA and SQIVND (reference sequence). The CDR3 runs to 15 residues. The CDR3 region has the DNA TGTGCCAGTAGTCCCGACAGGGCATTCAATCAGCCCCAGCATTTT. Protein product: CASSPDRAFNQPQHF.

The chain joins TRBV5-4 to TRBJ2-7, with 8 bases identical to TRBD1. V lost 0 bases, J lost 4 bases, and 9 bases stayed unmatched. There are 16 residues in the CDR3. CDR1 is SGHNT, CDR2 YYREEE, per germline (reference sequence). As DNA, the CDR3 is TGTGCCAGCAGCTTGGCCGAGGCAGGGGGCGAGTACGAGCAGTACTTC. Its translation is CASSLAEAGGEYEQYF. The full variable domain, rest sourced from reference TRBV5-4 and TRBJ2-7, is ETGVTQSPTHLIKTRGQQVTLRCSSQSGHNTVSWYQQALGQGPQFIFQYYREEENGRGNFPPRFSGLQFPNYSSELNVNALELDDSALYLCASSLAEAGGEYEQYFGPGTRLTVT.

CDR3 amino acids: CASSTGLADNEQFF. CDR3 nucleotide sequence: TGTGCCAGCAGCACCGGACTAGCGGACAATGAGCAGTTCTTC. The chain couples TRBV5-4 to TRBJ2-1; 10 nucleotides match TRBD2. Germline trimming cut 4 bases from V and 5 bases from J; bases unmatched to any gene: 3. The germline CDR1 and CDR2 sequences are SGHNT and YYREEE (reference sequence). There are 14 residues in the CDR3. Using reference TRBV5-4 and TRBJ2-1 for the parts outside the CDR3, the full variable domain is ETGVTQSPTHLIKTRGQQVTLRCSSQSGHNTVSWYQQALGQGPQFIFQYYREEENGRGNFPPRFSGLQFPNYSSELNVNALELDDSALYLCASSTGLADNEQFFGPGTRLTVL.

This rearrangement joins TRBV19 to TRBJ2-5; 8 bases fit TRBD1. Germline V gene lookup returns CDR1 LNHDA and CDR2 SQIVND (reference sequence). CDR3 length: 14 amino acids. Losses at the gene ends were 5 bases for V and 4 bases for J; bases not matched to a gene: 6. This chain's CDR3 is CASSPDRGRETQYF. CDR3 nucleotide sequence: TGTGCCAGTAGTCCTGACAGGGGTAGAGAGACCCAGTACTTC.

The rearrangement joins TRBV2 to TRBJ2-7; D call uncertain. The CDR3 is 14 amino acids. With 6 bases removed from V and 3 bases from J, the gap between germline ends came to 15 bases. The germline V gene has CDR1 SNHLY and CDR2 FYNNEI. CDR3 DNA sequence: TGTGCCAGCAGACCCTTTGACGGAGACTACGAGCAGTACTTC. Protein product: CASRPFDGDYEQYF.

This sequence joins TRBV7-9 and TRBJ2-3, with D perhaps matching TRBD2 (7 bases). V lost 5 bases, J lost 6 bases, and 9 bases lay in between. Germline CDR1 SEHNR, CDR2 FQNEAQ (reference sequence). This CDR3 is 12 amino acids long. CDR3 DNA: TGTGCCAGCAGCCGGGGGGCGGATACGCAGTATTTT. This codes for CASSRGADTQYF. The whole variable domain, remainder taken from reference TRBV7-9 and TRBJ2-3, is DTGVSQNPRHKITKRGQNVTFRCDPISEHNRLYWYRQTLGQGPEFLTYFQNEAQLEKSRLLSDRFSAERPKGSFSTLEIQRTEQGDSAMYLCASSRGADTQYFGPGTRLTVL.

This clone showed up just once. CDR3 protein: CASSEDGTNPYEQYV. The DNA for the CDR3 is TGTGCCAGCAGTGAAGATGGGACAAATCCTTACGAGCAGTACGTC. This chain joins TRBV6-1 and TRBJ2-7; D may be TRBD1 (6 bases). Between the trimmed V and J ends, which lost 1 base and 4 bases, there was a span of 14 bases. CDR1 and CDR2 (germline): MNHNS, SASEGT. The CDR3 has 15 amino acids.

The V call is TRBV11-2, the J call TRBJ2-7; TRBD2 is a possible D gene (7 bases). Germline loops: CDR1 SGHAT, CDR2 FQNNGV. The CDR3 has 15 amino acids. Trimming removed 5 bases at V and 6 bases at J, with 20 bases between. Written as DNA, the CDR3 is TGTGCCAGCAGCCCATCCCGAGGGGGGGGCTCCGAGCAGTACTTC. Protein sequence: CASSPSRGGGSEQYF.

V gene TRBV2 combines with J gene TRBJ2-3, with 11 bases that match TRBD1. CDR1 and CDR2 from the germline V gene are SNHLY and FYNNEI. The CDR3 extends over 18 amino acids. After removal of 5 bases from V and 2 bases from J, the junction contained 12 bases not matched to a gene. In DNA form, the CDR3 reads TGTGCCAGCAGTACCCGGACAGGGGGCAAGGGATACACAGATACGCAGTATTTT. The encoded protein is CASSTRTGGKGYTDTQYF.

This clone was counted a few times. V and J are TRBV6-1 and TRBJ1-6; no definite D call. The CDR3 runs to 14 residues. Deletions cut 7 bases from V and 4 bases from J, with 11 bases between. Germline V lookup: CDR1 MNHNS, CDR2 SASEGT. The CDR3 here is CASTLGGYNSPLHF. CDR3 in DNA: TGTGCCAGCACTTTAGGAGGTTATAATTCACCCCTCCACTTT.

The gene calls are TRBV18 and TRBJ2-7; possibly TRBD2 for D (6 bases). CDR1 KGHSH and CDR2 LQKENI come from the germline V gene. Trimming left V 0 bases short and J 3 bases short, with 6 bases between. The CDR3 covers 13 residues. CDR3 amino acids: CASSPPGGYEQYF. For the CDR3, the DNA is TGTGCCAGCTCACCACCGGGGGGCTACGAGCAGTACTTC. The complete variable domain, with remaining parts taken from reference TRBV18 and TRBJ2-7, reads NAGVMQNPRHLVRRRGQEARLRCSPMKGHSHVYWYRQLPEEGLKFMVYLQKENIIDESGMPKERFSAEFPKEGPSILRIQQVVRGDSAAYFCASSPPGGYEQYFGPGTRLTVT.